This T cell receptor (beta chain) was retrieved from a study of regulatory T cells. Findings and caveats of the study: Hydrophobic residues at CDR3 positions 6 and 7 were enriched in conventional CD4+ T cells of CD3G-deficient patients.

Patients aged 2 to 39 years had fewer naive and more memory CD4+ and CD8+ T cells. The PCR used 52 TRBV and 13 TRBJ primers. The assay was immunoSEQ multiplex PCR, and TCRdb's table has in-frame clones only and misses some. The profile shows 25,000 to 35,000 clones, roughly 90% of them singletons. Concerning this clone: Its antigen is still unknown.

The receptor's source is a person aged 18 to 35 with CD3G deficiency. Sequencing was done on a sample of conventional CD4+ T cells sorted from blood.

The CDR3 protein is CASSELGDTEAFF. In DNA form, the CDR3 reads TGTGCCAGCAGTGAATTGGGCGACACTGAAGCTTTCTTT. The rearrangement uses TRBV6-1 and TRBJ1-1, with no clear D. Per the germline V gene, CDR1 is MNHNS and CDR2 is SASEGT. Trimming shortened V by 2 bases and J by 3 bases, and 7 bases separated the two germline ends. There are 13 residues in the CDR3.